The 12 T cell receptor beta chains given below trace back to one sample, sequenced in a study of OX40 agonist ivuxolimab in advanced cancers. Libraries were prepared by immunoSEQ multiplex PCR; TCRdb keeps only in-frame clonotypes and omits some of them. The sample includes about 45,000 clones, more than 65% of them seen just once. The starting material was CD4+ or CD8+ T cells sorted from blood, obtained in a trial of the OX40 agonist ivuxolimab. The receptor set was obtained from an adult with an advanced solid tumor such as melanoma, head and neck, liver or kidney cancer.

This rearrangement joins TRBV14 to TRBJ2-1; 10 nucleotides agree with TRBD1. The CDR3 has 16 residues. Germline trimming cut 2 bases from V and 5 bases from J; bases unmatched to any gene: 6. The germline CDR1 and CDR2 sequences are SGHDN and FVKESK. CDR3: CASSQPTGGGHNEQFF. CDR3 bases: TGTGCCAGCAGCCAACCGACAGGGGGCGGCCACAATGAGCAGTTCTTC. The variable domain in full, completed from reference TRBV14 and TRBJ2-1, reads EAGVTQFPSHSVIEKGQTVTLRCDPISGHDNLYWYRRVMGKEIKFLLHFVKESKQDESGMPNNRFLAERTGGTYSTLKVQPAELEDSGVYFCASSQPTGGGHNEQFFGPGTRLTVL.

The chain uses TRBV6-5 and TRBJ2-7; possibly TRBD1 for D (6 bases). The germline CDR1 and CDR2 sequences are MNHEY and SVGAGI. The length of the CDR3 is 13 residues. The germline V and J ends were trimmed by 8 bases and 7 bases, with 18 bases remaining between them. The CDR3 DNA follows: TGTGCCAGCTGGGGGCTCCCCGGCATAGAGCAGTACTTC. Its translation: CASWGLPGIEQYF.

The genes are TRBV5-1 and TRBJ2-7; 7 bases are shared with TRBD2. The J segment lost 1 base and the V segment lost 0 bases, leaving 7 bases of the junction unmatched. CDR3 length equals 16 residues. Germline assignment: CDR1 SGHRS and CDR2 YFSETQ. CDR3 loop: CASSLEGSSGSYEQYF. CDR3 bases: TGCGCCAGCAGCTTGGAGGGTAGTAGCGGGTCCTACGAGCAGTACTTC.

J is TRBJ2-1 and V is TRBV7-9; the match to TRBD2 covers 14 bases. The V gene end was trimmed by 2 bases and the J gene end by 7 bases; junction bases not matched to a gene: 4. This CDR3 is built from 16 residues. In germline, CDR1 is SEHNR, CDR2 FQNEAQ (reference sequence). The CDR3 loop is CASSLWTSGGINEQFF. DNA for the CDR3: TGTGCCAGCAGCTTATGGACTAGCGGGGGGATAAATGAGCAGTTCTTC.

V usage is TRBV12-5 and J usage is TRBJ2-2, with D unresolved. The CDR3 has 16 residues. V lost 4 bases, J lost 2 bases, and 14 bases lay in between. Germline V gene sequence: CDR1 LGHNT, CDR2 FRNRAP. The DNA of the CDR3 is TGTGCTAGTGGTTCGCAGGCGCAGTTTAACACCGGGGAGCTGTTTTTT. This sequence encodes CASGSQAQFNTGELFF.

The chain employs TRBV10-3 and TRBJ1-3; 10 bases are a match to TRBD1. Germline values: CDR1 ENHRY, CDR2 SYGVKD. The CDR3 spans 15 residues. Unmatched junction bases numbered 5, after V lost 0 bases and J lost 9 bases. For the CDR3, the DNA is TGTGCCATCAGTGAGTCGGGACAGGGGATCGCCACCATATATTTT. It yields the protein CAISESGQGIATIYF.

This sequence joins TRBV7-2 and TRBJ2-6; no firm D call. V was trimmed by 0 bases and J by 4 bases, leaving 4 bases between them. The CDR3 covers 14 residues. Germline V gives CDR1 SGHTA, CDR2 FQGNSA. The CDR3 sequence is CASSLALGANVLTF. The DNA for the CDR3 is TGTGCCAGCAGCTTAGCCCTCGGGGCCAACGTCCTGACTTTC.

As to this clone: An end of the junction differs from the germline gene, which may be a read error. This specimen includes other DNA sequences encoding the same CDR3. V and J are TRBV4-2 and TRBJ2-3, with a possible D match to TRBD1 (6 bases). CDR1 is LGHNA, CDR2 YNFKEQ, per germline. The CDR3 spans 15 residues. The CDR3 region has the DNA TGTGCCAGCAGTCAAGAAGGCGAGGGGGTCGATACGCAGTATTTT. This sequence encodes CASSQEGEGVDTQYF.

The gene calls are TRBV29-1 and TRBJ2-3; 8 bases are a match to TRBD2. V shed 1 base and J 4 bases; nucleotides not matched to a gene: 13. CDR3 length: 17 amino acids. Germline V gene data show CDR1 as SQVTM and CDR2 as ANQGSEA. The CDR3 DNA reads TGCAGCGTTGAAGTGGGCCGGGGTAGCGGGGCTCCAGATACGCAGTATTTT. This encodes CSVEVGRGSGAPDTQYF.

The chain combines TRBV30 with TRBJ2-7; weak D call: TRBD2 (5 bases). The CDR3 runs to 12 residues. The V and J ends lost 4 bases and 4 bases respectively, with 11 bases between them. Germline V lookup: CDR1 GTSNPN, CDR2 SVGIG (reference sequence). Written as DNA, the CDR3 is TGTGCCTGGACCCTAACGGGATACGAGCAGTACTTC. Translated: CAWTLTGYEQYF. Full variable domain (outside the CDR3, taken from reference TRBV30 and TRBJ2-7): SQTIHQWPATLVQPVGSPLSLECTVEGTSNPNLYWYRQAAGRGLQLLFYSVGIGQISSEVPQNLSASRPQDRQFILSSKKLLLSDSGFYLCAWTLTGYEQYFGPGTRLTVT.

This chain joins TRBV27 and TRBJ2-7; 9 bases line up with TRBD2. The V gene end was trimmed by 5 bases and the J gene end by 0 bases; junction bases not matched to a gene: 11. Germline V gene lookup returns CDR1 MNHEY and CDR2 SMNVEV (reference sequence). CDR3 length: 17 amino acids. As DNA, the CDR3 is TGTGCCAGCAGTCCGGTCACTCGTAGCGGGAGCTCCTACGAGCAGTACTTC. Protein: CASSPVTRSGSSYEQYF.

The chain recombines TRBV18 with TRBJ2-6; 9 nucleotides agree with TRBD1. This CDR3 is 19 amino acids long. The germline V gene encodes CDR1 KGHSH and CDR2 LQKENI. With V trimmed by 5 bases and J by 2 bases, 13 bases remained unmatched. The CDR3 region has the DNA TGTGCCAGCTCAAACACGCTTCCGGGACAGGGTACTGGGGCCAACGTCCTGACTTTC. Protein: CASSNTLPGQGTGANVLTF.